The rows below give T cell receptor beta chains drawn from one sample of a study of long-term antiretroviral therapy in people with HIV. Assay used: immunoSEQ multiplex PCR; TCRdb lists only in-frame clones, some missing. The data contain about 10,000 clones, approximately 78% of them singletons. This material consisted of unsorted PBMCs, taken 1.2 years after starting antiretroviral therapy. These receptors were collected from a man in his forties with HIV. The CDR3 runs from the conserved cysteine through the conserved F or W. The order of the fields is CDR3 protein, CDR3 DNA, V gene, clone size, J gene, D gene. D genes are given only for firm matches. A clone size is listed for some rows: how often the clone was seen (once, few, many), or a class if it is expanded.

CDR3 protein: CASQLGGAGELFF
CDR3 DNA: TGTGCCAGCCAGCTTGGGGGGGCCGGGGAGCTGTTTTTT
V gene: TRBV11-2
clone size: once
J gene: TRBJ2-2
D gene: TRBD2

CDR3 protein: CASSLAGGTDTQYF
CDR3 DNA: TGTGCCAGCAGCTTAGCGGGGGGCACAGATACGCAGTATTTT
V gene: TRBV7-6
clone size: once
J gene: TRBJ2-3
D gene: -

CDR3 protein: CASSLQADTQYF
CDR3 DNA: TGTGCCAGCAGCCTCCAGGCCGATACGCAGTATTTT
V gene: TRBV7-6
clone size: -
J gene: TRBJ2-3
D gene: -

CDR3 protein: CASSLQAGLTGELFF
CDR3 DNA: TGTGCCAGCAGCTTACAAGCGGGGCTCACCGGGGAGCTGTTTTTT
V gene: TRBV9
clone size: -
J gene: TRBJ2-2
D gene: TRBD2

CDR3 protein: CASSLNGNTEAFF
CDR3 DNA: TGTGCCAGCAGCTTAAATGGGAACACTGAAGCTTTCTTT
V gene: TRBV7-2
clone size: few
J gene: TRBJ1-1
D gene: -

CDR3 protein: CASSPRDRSYEQYF
CDR3 DNA: TGTGCCAGCAGCCCCCGGGACAGATCCTACGAGCAGTACTTC
V gene: TRBV7-9
clone size: -
J gene: TRBJ2-7
D gene: TRBD1

CDR3 protein: CASSYSTSGTYEQYF
CDR3 DNA: TGCGCCAGCAGCTACTCGACTAGCGGGACCTACGAGCAGTACTTC
V gene: TRBV5-1
clone size: -
J gene: TRBJ2-7
D gene: TRBD2

CDR3 protein: CASSEGTGVYEQYF
CDR3 DNA: TGTGCCAGCAGCGAGGGGACAGGGGTCTACGAGCAGTACTTC
V gene: TRBV9
clone size: -
J gene: TRBJ2-7
D gene: TRBD1

CDR3 protein: CASSLESSYNSPLHF
CDR3 DNA: TGTGCCAGCAGCTTAGAGAGCTCCTATAATTCACCCCTCCACTTT
V gene: TRBV7-9
clone size: -
J gene: TRBJ1-6
D gene: -

CDR3 protein: CAISERGQVEGIAIQYF
CDR3 DNA: TGTGCCATCAGTGAGCGGGGACAGGTAGAGGGGATCGCCATTCAGTACTTC
V gene: TRBV10-3
clone size: -
J gene: TRBJ2-4
D gene: TRBD1

CDR3 protein: CASSLGPQIPNTEAFF
CDR3 DNA: TGCGCCAGCAGCTTGGGCCCCCAGATACCGAACACTGAAGCTTTCTTT
V gene: TRBV5-1
clone size: -
J gene: TRBJ1-1
D gene: -

CDR3 protein: CASSDDGMAVSTDTQYF
CDR3 DNA: TGTGCCAGCAGTGATGACGGTATGGCGGTTAGCACAGATACGCAGTATTTT
V gene: TRBV2
clone size: -
J gene: TRBJ2-3
D gene: -

CDR3 protein: CASSQVTGPTEAFF
CDR3 DNA: TGCGCCAGCAGCCAAGTAACAGGGCCCACTGAAGCTTTCTTT
V gene: TRBV4-3
clone size: -
J gene: TRBJ1-1
D gene: -

CDR3 protein: CASSQTGPGGYNEQFF
CDR3 DNA: TGTGCCAGTAGTCAAACGGGGCCAGGGGGGTACAATGAGCAGTTCTTC
V gene: TRBV19
clone size: -
J gene: TRBJ2-1
D gene: -

CDR3 protein: CASEGSGNQPQHF
CDR3 DNA: TGTGCATCGGAGGGGTCTGGCAATCAGCCCCAGCATTTT
V gene: TRBV30
clone size: -
J gene: TRBJ1-5
D gene: -

CDR3 protein: CASSLEVATGETQYF
CDR3 DNA: TGCGCCAGCAGCTTGGAAGTGGCGACGGGGGAGACCCAGTACTTC
V gene: TRBV5-1
clone size: -
J gene: TRBJ2-5
D gene: -